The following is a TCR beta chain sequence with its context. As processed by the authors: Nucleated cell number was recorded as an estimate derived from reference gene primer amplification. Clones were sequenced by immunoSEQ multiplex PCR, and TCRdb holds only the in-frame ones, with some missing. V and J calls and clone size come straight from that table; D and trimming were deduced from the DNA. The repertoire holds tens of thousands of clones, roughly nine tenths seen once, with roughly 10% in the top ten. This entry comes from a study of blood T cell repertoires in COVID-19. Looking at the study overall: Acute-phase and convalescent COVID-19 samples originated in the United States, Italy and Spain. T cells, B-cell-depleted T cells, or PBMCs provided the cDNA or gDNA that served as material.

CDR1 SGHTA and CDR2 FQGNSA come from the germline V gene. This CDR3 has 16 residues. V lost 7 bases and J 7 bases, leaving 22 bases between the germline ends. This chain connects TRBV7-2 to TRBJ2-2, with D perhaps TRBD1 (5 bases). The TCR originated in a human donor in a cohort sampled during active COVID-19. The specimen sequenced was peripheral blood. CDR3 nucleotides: TGTGCCAGCACCGCCAATTTCCACCCAGGGTTCGGGGAGCTGTTTTTT. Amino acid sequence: CASTANFHPGFGELFF.